This note documents a single TCR beta chain sequence. Its antigen remains unidentified. The repertoire was sequenced with immunoSEQ multiplex PCR; TCRdb's copy has only in-frame clones and lacks some. This table has under 70,000 clones, approximately 88% appearing once. This sample was taken from a study of T cell responses to AZD1222 COVID-19 vaccine. Study-wide results and caveats: Nearly half of spike-specific TCRs reportedly go after variant regions that carry no mutations. Donors were chiefly white British, with a greater number of females, and clonal diversity was perhaps underestimated.

In germline, CDR1 is SGHNT, CDR2 YENEEA. Trimming took off 5 bases at V and 1 base at J, with 7 bases between the two ends. The CDR3 runs to 13 residues. The chain uses TRBV11-3 and TRBJ2-3; D is unclear. Sample: peripheral blood, taken on day 0 of AZD1222 vaccination. This clonotype originated in an adult in good health. The CDR3 DNA reads as TGTGCCAGCAGCGTACTTCGCACAGATACGCAGTATTTT. Translated, it gives CASSVLRTDTQYF.